The next 32 T cell receptor beta chains were all read from a single sample in a study of T cell repertoires in cytomegalovirus infection. These receptors' antigens are unknown. From the reads, TCRdb called clonotypes with MiXCR, one entry per CDR3 protein. Of 80,000 to 95,000 distinct CDR3 sequences in the sample, around 28% were seen once. This specimen consisted of CD8+ T cells from cultured PBMCs, obtained from culture after CMV antigen stimulation. The source of these receptors is a human donor in good health (CMV status not recorded). Some clones in this sample may be carry-over from other donors' samples.

V and J are TRBV30 and TRBJ2-1, with TRBD2 identical over 7 bases. This CDR3 region has 16 residues. The J segment lost 0 bases and the V segment lost 2 bases, leaving 7 bases of the junction unmatched. The V gene's germline CDR1 is GTSNPN and CDR2 SVGIG (reference sequence). The CDR3 loop is CAWSHKRGSSYNEQFF. The CDR3, as DNA: TGTGCCTGGAGTCACAAGCGCGGGAGCTCCTACAATGAGCAGTTCTTC.

This clonotype was counted at least ten times. V is TRBV6-6 and J is TRBJ1-2, with TRBD1 matching 10 bases. CDR3 length: 16 residues. V dropped 7 bases and J dropped 7; count of bases not matched to a gene: 15. CDR1 and CDR2 from the germline V gene are MNHNY and SVGAGI (reference sequence). CDR3: CASTAPRDRGGRGYTF. The CDR3 nucleotides read TGTGCCAGCACCGCACCCCGGGACAGGGGAGGACGTGGCTACACCTTC.

This clonotype was seen only a few times. The gene calls are TRBV28 and TRBJ2-5, with D hard to call. The V gene's germline CDR1 is MDHEN and CDR2 SYDVKM. CDR3 size: 15 residues. V was trimmed by 5 bases and J by 0 bases, leaving 13 bases between them. This CDR3 is CASSPDEDNQETQYF. The CDR3 bases are TGTGCCAGCAGTCCGGACGAGGATAACCAAGAGACCCAGTACTTC.

The chain joins TRBV12-3 or TRBV12-4 to TRBJ2-7; TRBD2 matches at 7 bases. The V gene end was trimmed by 5 bases and the J gene end by 3 bases; junction bases not matched to a gene: 4. The CDR3 has 13 residues. The CDR3 region has the DNA TGTGCCAGCAGTCCCGCGGGGGTCTACGAGCAGTACTTC. Protein: CASSPAGVYEQYF.

This clonotype showed up just a few times. The chain is built from TRBV7-8 and TRBJ2-7; tentative D call: TRBD2 (6 bases). The V gene's germline CDR1 is SGHVS and CDR2 FQNEAQ. The CDR3 sequence is 15 residues long. V was trimmed by 1 base and J by 0 bases, leaving 10 bases between them. The CDR3 loop is CASSLVTRSSYEQYF. In nucleotides, the CDR3 is TGTGCCAGCAGCTTAGTGACTAGGAGCTCCTACGAGCAGTACTTC.

This clonotype occurred many times. This chain connects TRBV7-6 to TRBJ2-5, with D perhaps matching TRBD2 (6 bases). The CDR3 has 14 amino acids. Germline-derived CDR1 and CDR2 are SGHVS and FNYEAQ. Trimming shortened V by 3 bases and J by 5 bases, and 13 bases separated the two germline ends. The CDR3 DNA sequence: TGTGCCAGCAGCTTTCGCCGGGGGTCTGAGACCCAGTACTTC. Translation: CASSFRRGSETQYF.

The table lists this clonotype with a few counts. The gene calls are TRBV12-3 or TRBV12-4 and TRBJ1-1; the D is unclear. This CDR3 has 15 amino acids. V was cut by 1 base and J by 6 bases, with 15 bases left in between. The CDR3 spells CASSLVLVNGAEAFF. In nucleotides, the CDR3 is TGTGCCAGCAGTTTAGTCCTCGTCAACGGCGCTGAAGCTTTCTTT.

Here the CDR3 DNA reads TGTGCCAGCAGACAGGGTGGCCAGCCCCAGCATTTT. Amino acids: CASRQGGQPQHF. The V and J genes are TRBV27 and TRBJ1-5; perhaps TRBD1 as D (6 bases). The V gene's germline CDR1 is MNHEY and CDR2 SMNVEV (reference sequence). The CDR3 has 12 amino acids. V lost 6 bases and J 7 bases, leaving 10 bases between the germline ends.

In DNA form, the CDR3 reads TGTGCCAGCAGCTGGTGGGACCCGATGGGACCCCTCCACTTT. It yields the protein CASSWWDPMGPLHF. The rearrangement uses TRBV5-4 and TRBJ1-6; TRBD1 might be the D (5 bases). V was cut by 3 bases and J by 12 bases, with 16 bases left in between. Looked up from germline, CDR1 is SGHNT and CDR2 is YYREEE (reference sequence). The length of the CDR3 is 14 residues.

V and J are TRBV7-6 and TRBJ2-2, with TRBD2 matching over 7 bases. V lost 8 bases, J lost 0 bases, and 3 bases stayed unmatched. This CDR3 spans 14 amino acids. Germline assignment: CDR1 SGHVS and CDR2 FNYEAQ. For the CDR3, the DNA is TGTGCCAGCCACGGGGGGACGAACACCGGGGAGCTGTTTTTT. Amino acids: CASHGGTNTGELFF.

This clonotype was recorded many times. The V gene is TRBV11-1, the J gene TRBJ2-2; unclear D gene. The ends were cut back, 5 bases at V and 3 bases at J, with 10 bases in the middle. CDR3 length: 14 residues. Germline V gene sequence: CDR1 SGHAT, CDR2 FQDESV (reference sequence). The CDR3 is CASSVETHTGELFF. The CDR3 DNA is TGTGCCAGCAGCGTCGAGACTCACACCGGGGAGCTGTTTTTT.

Many counts were recorded for this clonotype. V gene TRBV7-8 combines with J gene TRBJ2-7; 9 bases match TRBD1. CDR1 is SGHVS and CDR2 is FQNEAQ in the germline V gene. The CDR3 consists of 17 residues. V lost 5 bases and J lost 7; bases outside the gene matches: 18. For the CDR3, the DNA is TGTGCCAGCAGCCCATGGGAGGGGGACAGGGTTCTATGGGAGCAGTACTTC. Encoded protein: CASSPWEGDRVLWEQYF.

On this clonotype itself: This may stem from a read error, because a much larger clone lies one nucleotide away. The chain recombines TRBV2 with TRBJ1-2; D is possibly TRBD1 (6 bases). Germline assignment: CDR1 SNHLY and CDR2 FYNNEI. The germline V and J ends were trimmed by 9 bases and 4 bases, with 21 bases remaining between them. This CDR3 comprises 15 residues. The CDR3 sequence is CASGQHTPSGYGYTF. The DNA of the CDR3 is TGTGCCAGTGGACAGCACACACCCTCTGGCTATGGCTACACCTTC.

This clonotype has a handful of counts. V usage is TRBV28 and J usage is TRBJ2-1; 10 positions agree with TRBD2. J was trimmed by 4 bases and V by 5 bases; bases with no gene match: 8. This CDR3 comprises 16 residues. CDR1 is MDHEN, CDR2 SYDVKM, per germline. In DNA form, the CDR3 reads TGTGCCAGCAGTGCCTCGGCTAGCGGGGGTTACAATGAGCAGTTCTTC. This gives the protein CASSASASGGYNEQFF.

This clonotype was detected ten times or more. The chain employs TRBV7-8 and TRBJ1-1; tentative D call: TRBD1 (5 bases). CDR1 is SGHVS, CDR2 FQNEAQ, per germline. The CDR3 loop spans 15 amino acids. V was clipped by 1 base and J by 10 bases, with 19 bases between them. CDR3 amino acids: CASSLVHRDPMGAFF. The CDR3 DNA sequence: TGTGCCAGCAGCTTAGTCCACCGGGACCCTATGGGAGCTTTCTTT.

The V gene is TRBV12-3 or TRBV12-4, the J gene TRBJ2-5; D may be TRBD1 (7 bases). The V gene lost 6 bases and the J gene lost 5 bases, with 16 bases spanning the gap. The CDR3 has 14 residues. The CDR3 protein is CASSLPAGGETQYF. For the CDR3, the DNA is TGTGCCAGCAGCCTTCCGGCAGGGGGGGAGACCCAGTACTTC.

The chain employs TRBV20-1 and TRBJ1-2, with 7 bases matching TRBD1. Trimming at V came to 2 bases and at J to 0 bases, leaving 21 bases not matched to a gene. The CDR3 length is 20 residues. Germline V gene sequence: CDR1 DFQATT, CDR2 SNEGSKA (reference sequence). The CDR3 region has the DNA TGCAGTGCTAGATTACCCTTCACGACAGGGCACGATATCTCTAACTATGGCTACACCTTC. It is translated as CSARLPFTTGHDISNYGYTF.

This clonotype came up a few times. The chain joins TRBV5-1 to TRBJ1-1, with a weak D call TRBD1 (6 bases). V lost 4 bases to trimming and J lost 3 bases, with 19 bases between them. In germline, CDR1 is SGHRS, CDR2 YFSETQ. This CDR3 has 16 residues. CDR3 nucleotide sequence: TGCGCCAGCAGCGCAAAAGGTCGGGGGCACGACACTGAAGCTTTCTTT. Amino acid sequence: CASSAKGRGHDTEAFF.

The table lists this clonotype with a few counts. This chain uses TRBV15 with TRBJ2-5; D is perhaps TRBD2 (6 bases). Deletions cut 0 bases from V and 5 bases from J, with 16 bases between. The CDR3 spans 16 residues. Germline CDR1 is LNHNV and CDR2 is YYDKDF (reference sequence). CDR3 DNA sequence: TGTGCCACCAGCAGAGAAACCGGACTATCGGTTGAGACCCAGTACTTC. Protein sequence: CATSRETGLSVETQYF.

The gene calls are TRBV15 and TRBJ1-5; 7 bases are shared with TRBD1. This CDR3 comprises 14 residues. The ends lost 5 bases at V and 6 bases at J; junction bases unmatched: 7. Germline V CDR1 and CDR2: LNHNV, YYDKDF (reference sequence). The CDR3 DNA reads TGTGCCACCAGCTTCCCAGGGGGGGTTCAGCCCCAGCATTTT. Translating gives CATSFPGGVQPQHF.

The J gene is TRBJ1-3, the V gene TRBV29-1; D remains ambiguous. V gave up 1 base and J gave up 0 bases, with 1 base separating them. The CDR3 length is 12 residues. Looked up from germline, CDR1 is SQVTM and CDR2 is ANQGSEA. The DNA for the CDR3 is TGCAGCGTTGAAGGCTCTGGAAACACCATATATTTT. It translates to CSVEGSGNTIYF.

The V gene is TRBV5-4, the J gene TRBJ2-1, with D perhaps TRBD2 (6 bases). Deletions cut 0 bases from V and 0 bases from J, with 7 bases between. The CDR3 runs 15 residues. CDR1 is SGHNT and CDR2 is YYREEE in the germline V gene (reference sequence). The CDR3 nucleotides are TGTGCCAGCAGCTTGGTCGGGAGCTCCTACAATGAGCAGTTCTTC. Amino acid sequence: CASSLVGSSYNEQFF.

The chain employs TRBV18 and TRBJ2-1; 8 nucleotides line up with TRBD2. The V gene's germline CDR1 is KGHSH and CDR2 LQKENI. The CDR3 consists of 19 residues. Trimming removed 2 bases from V and 1 base from J; junction bases left unmatched: 13. The CDR3 nucleotides are TGTGCCAGCTCACCAAGGCTAAAGGCGGGGGGAAAATCCTACAATGAGCAGTTCTTC. Its translation: CASSPRLKAGGKSYNEQFF.

This clonotype was seen repeatedly, ten times or more. The CDR3 reads CASSLIAGPSDTQYF. As DNA, the CDR3 is TGTGCCAGCAGCTTAATAGCGGGGCCCTCAGATACGCAGTATTTT. The chain combines TRBV7-2 with TRBJ2-3; 8 bases are a match to TRBD2. CDR1 is SGHTA and CDR2 is FQGNSA in the germline V gene. The CDR3 loop spans 15 amino acids. V shed 2 bases and J 4 bases; nucleotides not matched to a gene: 5.

This chain connects TRBV27 to TRBJ2-3; 8 bases align to TRBD2. The CDR3 loop spans 17 amino acids. Germline V gene data show CDR1 as MNHEY and CDR2 as SMNVEV (reference sequence). V dropped 3 bases and J dropped 5; count of bases not matched to a gene: 13. The DNA for the CDR3 is TGTGCCAGCAGTTTGGTAAACACGGGGGGGAGTCGAGATACGCAGTATTTT. It translates to CASSLVNTGGSRDTQYF.

The chain combines TRBV2 with TRBJ1-1; no firm D call. CDR3 length: 12 residues. V lost 4 bases and J 2 bases, leaving 5 bases between the germline ends. In germline, CDR1 is SNHLY, CDR2 FYNNEI. The DNA of the CDR3 is TGTGCCAGCAGTGGAGATAACACTGAAGCTTTCTTT. It translates to CASSGDNTEAFF.

Only one count was recorded for this clonotype. The CDR3 DNA reads as TGCGCCAGCAGCTTCCGAGGACATGGCTACACCTTC. Translation: CASSFRGHGYTF. The chain carries TRBV4-1 and TRBJ1-2; D is undetermined. This CDR3 has 12 amino acids. Germline-derived CDR1 and CDR2 are MGHRA and YSYEKL. Trimming stripped 5 bases from V and 6 bases from J, with 10 bases between.

There are a few counts of this clonotype. The gene calls are TRBV18 and TRBJ2-7; possible D gene TRBD1, 6 bases. Germline V gene data show CDR1 as KGHSH and CDR2 as LQKENI. Trimming left V 3 bases short and J 4 bases short, with 16 bases between. The CDR3 sequence is 15 residues long. The CDR3 region has the DNA TGTGCCAGCTCACCCGAGACAGGTCTCGTGTACGAGCAGTACTTC. The encoded protein is CASSPETGLVYEQYF.

This clonotype has at least ten counts. The chain uses TRBV11-1 and TRBJ1-1, with D unresolved. Trimming left V 0 bases short and J 4 bases short, with 6 bases between. In germline, CDR1 is SGHAT, CDR2 FQDESV (reference sequence). This CDR3 region has 13 residues. DNA of the CDR3: TGTGCCAGCAGCTTAGCGGAAGTCACTGAAGCTTTCTTT. Amino acids: CASSLAEVTEAFF.

This chain joins TRBV19 and TRBJ1-3; D remains ambiguous. The CDR3 has 17 residues. The germline V gene has CDR1 LNHDA and CDR2 SQIVND (reference sequence). V shed 7 bases and J shed 0 bases, with 19 bases lying between them. The CDR3 nucleotides are TGTGCCAGTATAGGGATGATCGGGCCCTACTCTGGAAACACCATATATTTT. It specifies CASIGMIGPYSGNTIYF.

In its sample, this clonotype was seen a few times. This chain uses TRBV11-2 with TRBJ2-7; perhaps TRBD1 as D (5 bases). The germline V gene has CDR1 SGHAT and CDR2 FQNNGV. The CDR3 sequence is 15 residues long. Between the trimmed V and J ends, which lost 3 bases and 2 bases, there was a span of 14 bases. The CDR3 DNA follows: TGTGCCAGCAGCTTCCGATGGACACAAACCTACGAGCAGTACTTC. It specifies CASSFRWTQTYEQYF. Full variable domain (missing parts from reference TRBV11-2 and TRBJ2-7): EAGVAQSPRYKIIEKRQSVAFWCNPISGHATLYWYQQILGQGPKLLIQFQNNGVVDDSQLPKDRFSAERLKGVDSTLKIQPAKLEDSAVYLCASSFRWTQTYEQYFGPGTRLTVT.

This clonotype was seen many times. The chain uses TRBV7-6 and TRBJ1-6; the match to TRBD1 covers 7 bases. The V gene's germline CDR1 is SGHVS and CDR2 FNYEAQ. The CDR3 consists of 14 residues. Germline trimming cut 1 base from V and 10 bases from J; bases unmatched to any gene: 4. Here the CDR3 reads CASSLEGASSPLHF. The CDR3 coding sequence is TGTGCCAGCAGCTTAGAGGGGGCTAGCTCACCCCTCCACTTT.